The entry below gives a single TCR beta chain sequence along with its context. The record originates from a study of blood T cell repertoires in COVID-19. Germline-derived CDR1 and CDR2 are GTSNPN and SVGIG (reference sequence). This CDR3 has 17 residues. V was pared by 0 bases and J by 0 bases, with 15 bases between. Here immunoSEQ multiplex PCR was the method, and the copy in TCRdb shows in-frame clones only, minus some. The repertoire has about 400,000 clones, approximately 86% of them found once; the top ten carry 3%. Sequencing used peripheral blood. V usage is TRBV30 and J usage is TRBJ2-1; TRBD2 is a possible D gene (6 bases). This clonotype was obtained from a human donor in a cohort sampled during active COVID-19. In nucleotides, the CDR3 is TGTGCCTGGAGTGTGTATTCGGCGGGGAACTCCTACAATGAGCAGTTCTTC. Residues: CAWSVYSAGNSYNEQFF.